Following are 18 T cell receptor beta chains from one sample sequenced in a study of cytomegalovirus exposure and HLA in healthy donors. With 60 Vbeta and 13 Jbeta primers, the PCR was carried out. Repertoires were generated with immunoSEQ multiplex PCR, while TCRdb's copy carries only in-frame clones and drops some. The data hold around 120,000 clones, with roughly four fifths observed a single time. Input material: PBMCs. The receptors derive from a woman in her forties or fifties in good health and CMV-seronegative.

With regard to this clone: Relative to the germline gene, one junction end is altered; a read error may explain this. V is TRBV7-9 and J is TRBJ1-1, with D hard to call. The CDR3 spans 13 residues. CDR1 and CDR2 (germline): SEHNR, FQNEAQ (reference sequence). The DNA for the CDR3 is TGTTCCAGCAGCTCCTATTTGAACACTGAAGCTTTCTTT. This encodes CSSSSYLNTEAFF.

The table lists this clone with a count of one. The gene calls are TRBV19 and TRBJ1-5; D gene unclear. V shed 0 bases and J shed 1 base, with 13 bases lying between them. The CDR3 contains 17 residues. Germline CDR1 is LNHDA and CDR2 is SQIVND (reference sequence). The CDR3 sequence is CASSIDPRQISNQPQHF. The CDR3 coding sequence is TGTGCCAGTAGTATAGATCCGCGACAAATAAGCAATCAGCCCCAGCATTTT.

This chain links TRBV5-1 with TRBJ2-1; D might be TRBD1 (6 bases). The CDR3 extends over 16 amino acids. The germline CDR1 and CDR2 sequences are SGHRS and YFSETQ. Trimming took off 2 bases at V and 3 bases at J, with 15 bases between the two ends. The CDR3 DNA reads TGCGCCAGCAGCTTACAGGGATGGGCAAGCTACAATGAGCAGTTCTTC. Translating it yields CASSLQGWASYNEQFF.

The V gene is TRBV5-4, the J gene TRBJ1-1, with D perhaps matching TRBD1 (6 bases). Per germline, CDR1 SGHNT and CDR2 YYREEE (reference sequence). The germline V and J ends were trimmed by 0 bases and 6 bases, with 9 bases remaining between them. CDR3 length: 13 residues. The DNA of the CDR3 is TGTGCCAGCAGCTTGGTTGGGGGCCCTGAAGCTTTCTTT. This codes for CASSLVGGPEAFF.

The chain is built from TRBV30 and TRBJ1-2, with D perhaps TRBD1 (6 bases). The CDR3 spans 12 residues. The ends were cut back, 1 base at V and 4 bases at J, with 7 bases in the middle. Germline V gene lookup returns CDR1 GTSNPN and CDR2 SVGIG (reference sequence). The CDR3 loop is CAWSDRAYGYTF. CDR3 bases: TGTGCCTGGAGTGACAGGGCCTATGGCTACACCTTC.

The chain links TRBV5-6 to TRBJ2-7, with 10 bases identical to TRBD1. Germline V lookup: CDR1 SGHDT, CDR2 YYEEEE. The CDR3 consists of 15 residues. The V and J ends lost 2 bases and 4 bases, in that order; junction bases with no gene match: 6. CDR3 protein: CASSFTGTGAYEQYF. DNA of the CDR3: TGTGCCAGCAGCTTCACCGGGACAGGGGCTTACGAGCAGTACTTC. Variable domain in full (rest from reference TRBV5-6 and TRBJ2-7): DAGVTQSPTHLIKTRGQQVTLRCSPKSGHDTVSWYQQALGQGPQFIFQYYEEEERQRGNFPDRFSGHQFPNYSSELNVNALLLGDSALYLCASSFTGTGAYEQYFGPGTRLTVT.

The V call is TRBV7-3, the J call TRBJ2-3, with 8 bases lining up with TRBD2. Germline V gene lookup returns CDR1 SGHTA and CDR2 FQGTGA. J gave up 6 bases and V 3 bases, and 2 bases lay outside the gene matches. The CDR3 runs to 13 residues. The CDR3 here is CASSFREGDTQYF. In DNA, the CDR3 is TGTGCCAGCAGCTTCCGGGAGGGGGATACGCAGTATTTT.

CDR3 residues: CASSPSGISGNTIYF. In nucleotides, the CDR3 is TGTGCCAGCTCACCATCAGGGATCTCTGGAAACACCATATATTTT. The chain links TRBV18 to TRBJ1-3, with TRBD1 as a possible D gene (5 bases). This CDR3 has 15 amino acids. The V gene lost 2 bases and the J gene lost 0 bases, with 8 bases spanning the gap. Per germline, CDR1 KGHSH and CDR2 LQKENI.

The chain joins TRBV2 to TRBJ2-2, with 11 bases matching TRBD2. V was pared by 7 bases and J by 4 bases, with 8 bases of the junction left unmatched. In germline, CDR1 is SNHLY, CDR2 FYNNEI. CDR3 length: 16 amino acids. In DNA form, the CDR3 reads TGTGCCAGCAACATGTTAGCGGGAGGGCCCACCGGGGAGCTGTTTTTT. Translated: CASNMLAGGPTGELFF. Drawing the rest from reference TRBV2 and TRBJ2-2, the complete variable domain is EPEVTQTPSHQVTQMGQEVILRCVPISNHLYFYWYRQILGQKVEFLVSFYNNEISEKSEIFDDQFSVERPDGSNFTLKIRSTKLEDSAMYFCASNMLAGGPTGELFFGEGSRLTVL.

V gene TRBV12-1 combines with J gene TRBJ1-5; the table assigns TRBD1, which was not confirmed against the DNA. TRBV12-1 constitutes a pseudogene. The CDR3 sequence is 17 residues long. CDR3 amino acids: CASSSNGQTISNQPQHF. CDR3 DNA: TGTGCCAGCAGCTCCAACGGACAGACCATTAGCAATCAGCCCCAGCATTTT.

The genes are TRBV7-9 and TRBJ1-2; D unclear. Deletions cut 3 bases from V and 3 bases from J, with 5 bases between. CDR1 SEHNR and CDR2 FQNEAQ come from the germline V gene (reference sequence). There are 12 residues in the CDR3. The CDR3 DNA is TGTGCCAGCAGCTTCGCGGACTATGGCTACACCTTC. Translating it yields CASSFADYGYTF.

The chain has TRBV15 and TRBJ2-3; 7 bases align to TRBD1. V gave up 0 bases and J gave up 0 bases; unmatched junction bases: 9. Germline CDR1 is LNHNV and CDR2 is YYDKDF (reference sequence). This CDR3 is 18 amino acids long. The CDR3 DNA is TGTGCCACCAGCAGAGACCTTCCGGGGACAGTGAGCACAGATACGCAGTATTTT. Protein product: CATSRDLPGTVSTDTQYF.

The rearrangement joins TRBV7-9 to TRBJ2-5, with D possibly TRBD2 on 6 matching bases. Trimming removed 5 bases at V and 1 base at J, with 11 bases between. Germline CDR1 and CDR2: SEHNR and FQNEAQ (reference sequence). CDR3 length: 14 amino acids. In DNA, the CDR3 is TGTGCCAGCAGCCTGACTAGAGGCCAAGAGACCCAGTACTTC. This translates into CASSLTRGQETQYF.

V usage is TRBV5-4 and J usage is TRBJ2-1; TRBD2 matches at 9 bases. The CDR3 loop spans 16 amino acids. V trimming: 4 bases; J trimming: 7 bases; junction bases outside the gene matches: 12. Germline V gives CDR1 SGHNT, CDR2 YYREEE (reference sequence). The CDR3 loop reads CASSPPGGRAINEQFF. DNA for the CDR3: TGTGCCAGCAGCCCGCCGGGCGGGAGGGCCATAAATGAGCAGTTCTTC. Full variable domain (missing parts from reference TRBV5-4 and TRBJ2-1): ETGVTQSPTHLIKTRGQQVTLRCSSQSGHNTVSWYQQALGQGPQFIFQYYREEENGRGNFPPRFSGLQFPNYSSELNVNALELDDSALYLCASSPPGGRAINEQFFGPGTRLTVL.

The rearrangement joins TRBV5-6 to TRBJ1-1, with TRBD1 matching over 7 bases. The V gene end was trimmed by 4 bases and the J gene end by 5 bases; junction bases not matched to a gene: 8. The CDR3 spans 14 residues. Per the germline V gene, CDR1 is SGHDT and CDR2 is YYEEEE. The CDR3 spells CASSPRQGQTEAFF. The CDR3 DNA is TGTGCCAGCAGCCCGCGACAGGGACAGACTGAAGCTTTCTTT.

The rearrangement joins TRBV29-1 to TRBJ2-7; 8 bases are a match to TRBD1. V trimming: 6 bases; J trimming: 6 bases; junction bases outside the gene matches: 7. Germline V gene data show CDR1 as SQVTM and CDR2 as ANQGSEA. This CDR3 region has 12 residues. The CDR3 reads CSVDRGFGEQYF. The CDR3 DNA follows: TGCAGCGTCGACAGGGGATTTGGCGAGCAGTACTTC.

The V call is TRBV6-1, the J call TRBJ2-1; TRBD2 might be the D (6 bases). The CDR3 is made up of 12 amino acids. V lost 6 bases and J 6 bases, leaving 9 bases between the germline ends. Germline V gene lookup returns CDR1 MNHNS and CDR2 SASEGT. CDR3 protein: CASSGSINEQFF. The CDR3 nucleotides are TGTGCCAGCAGCGGGAGTATCAATGAGCAGTTCTTC.

This clone occurred once. The chain is built from TRBV7-9 and TRBJ2-1; 7 positions match TRBD1. Germline V gives CDR1 SEHNR, CDR2 FQNEAQ (reference sequence). The CDR3 covers 14 residues. Trimming removed 3 bases from V and 10 bases from J; junction bases left unmatched: 9. The CDR3 loop is CASSFRFVGQEQFF. As DNA, the CDR3 is TGTGCCAGCAGCTTCCGGTTTGTGGGACAGGAGCAGTTCTTC.